Sequencing of this T cell receptor (beta chain) was carried out in a study of neurological immune-mediated disorders. CD4+ or CD8+ T cells at a count of about a million served as input for the sorted libraries. This clonotype was detected ten times or more. TCRdb reprocessed the 5' RACE reads with MiXCR, giving one entry per CDR3 protein. The sample shows around 20,000 distinct CDR3 sequences, approximately 14% of them seen only once. Germline CDR1 and CDR2: MNHEY and SVGAGI. Trimming removed 0 bases from V and 6 bases from J, with 10 bases in between. The CDR3 has 14 amino acids. This chain connects TRBV6-5 to TRBJ2-3; D not resolved. The TCR sequence derives from a woman aged 60-75 years with HTLV-1-associated myelopathy (HAM/TSP). Input material: CD4+ T cells from blood. The CDR3 spells CASSYSRMGDTQYF. The CDR3 coding sequence is TGTGCCAGCAGTTACTCTCGGATGGGGGATACGCAGTATTTT.